One TCR beta chain is described in this entry. What it binds is not known. CDR1 and CDR2 from the germline V gene are SGHNT and YENEEA. The V gene end was trimmed by 5 bases and the J gene end by 8 bases; junction bases not matched to a gene: 12. There are 16 residues in the CDR3. The data were obtained in a study of human thymus T cells. Study outcomes and limitations: Usage of V and J genes appeared biased in thymic and blood repertoires. As related research reported, thymic repertoires overlapped highly among unrelated individuals.

Resections from corrective heart surgery supplied the thymus tissue. Corrective surgery for congenital heart defects was being performed on the healthy Finnish infants who were the donors. The data were produced by immunoSEQ multiplex PCR, yet TCRdb's version contains in-frame clones alone and is incomplete. The sample lists 60,000 to 75,000 clones; 95% were seen once. This sequence originates from a girl less than two years old with a congenital heart defect but otherwise immunologically healthy. This chain uses TRBV11-3 with TRBJ2-1, with TRBD2 matching 10 bases. Sequencing input: thymus tissue. DNA of the CDR3: TGTGCCAGCAGCCTCCTGAGCGGGAGGGGCGACGATGAGCAGTTCTTC. Amino acids: CASSLLSGRGDDEQFF.